These 15 T cell receptor beta chains share one sample of origin, sequenced in a study of T cells expressing NK-cell markers. TCRdb reprocessed the 5' RACE reads, with one entry per CDR3 protein and no DNA. In all, the sample yields more than 250,000 distinct CDR3 sequences. Material for sequencing was blood T cells: a sorted CD56 or NKG2C T cell subset, CD4+ or CD8+ T cells, or bulk PBMC T cells (not recorded which). The origin of the receptors is a man in his late teens or twenties in good health.

V usage is TRBV4-2 and J usage is TRBJ2-7. The CDR3 contains 13 residues. Germline-derived CDR1 and CDR2 are LGHNA and YNFKEQ. CDR3 sequence reads: CASRSDGAYEQYF.

The V call is TRBV5-1, the J call TRBJ2-7; no DNA is available, so the TRBD1 call from TCRdb remains unchecked. The CDR3 is made up of 16 amino acids. Germline lookup yields CDR1 SGHRS and CDR2 YFSETQ. The CDR3 protein is CASSLDAGGSKGKQYF.

The rearrangement uses TRBV29-1 and TRBJ2-1; the D call from TCRdb, TRBD2, cannot be confirmed without DNA. The CDR3 consists of 15 residues. CDR1 is SQVTM, CDR2 ANQGSEA, per germline. This CDR3 reads CSVEDGRATHNEQFF.

The chain employs TRBV12-3 or TRBV12-4 and TRBJ1-5; with no DNA, the TCRdb D assignment of TRBD1 cannot be verified. This CDR3 is built from 15 residues. Here the CDR3 reads CASSPPRDRVQPQHF.

The chain combines TRBV11-1 with TRBJ2-6; TCRdb names TRBD2, which stays unverified in the absence of DNA. The germline V gene encodes CDR1 SGHAT and CDR2 FQDESV (reference sequence). This CDR3 region has 19 residues. The CDR3 is CASSLGSGGRSSGANVLTF.

The genes are TRBV14 and TRBJ2-1; TCRdb calls TRBD2, which cannot be checked without DNA. CDR3 size: 16 residues. CDR1 and CDR2 (germline): SGHDN, FVKESK. CDR3 loop: CASSYARLAGWNEQFF.

The chain couples TRBV27 to TRBJ2-1; TCRdb calls TRBD2, which cannot be checked without DNA. Germline CDR1 reads MNHEY; CDR2 reads SMNVEV (reference sequence). The CDR3 is 17 amino acids. The CDR3 loop is CASRKGTSRHPYNEQFF.

The chain recombines TRBV7-6 with TRBJ1-5. The CDR3 covers 13 residues. CDR1 SGHVS and CDR2 FNYEAQ come from the germline V gene. The CDR3: CASSLAHGQPQHF. The whole variable domain, filled in from reference TRBV7-6 and TRBJ1-5, reads GAGVSQSPRYKVTKRGQDVALRCDPISGHVSLYWYRQALGQGPEFLTYFNYEAQQDKSGLPNDRFSAERPEGSISTLTIQRTEQRDSAMYRCASSLAHGQPQHFGDGTRLSIL.

V and J are TRBV7-2 and TRBJ2-3; TCRdb lists TRBD1, though no DNA is available to test this call. CDR3 size: 11 residues. Germline CDR1 and CDR2: SGHTA and FQGNSA. CDR3 amino acids: CAEGSTDTQYF.

V gene TRBV2 combines with J gene TRBJ2-4; the TRBD2 assignment by TCRdb is unverifiable without DNA. CDR3 size: 16 residues. Per germline, CDR1 SNHLY and CDR2 FYNNEI. CDR3 sequence reads: CASSLAGWVGKNIQYF.

V and J are TRBV19 and TRBJ1-5; TCRdb selects TRBD1, and the lack of DNA leaves this call unchecked. Germline V CDR1 and CDR2: LNHDA, SQIVND (reference sequence). This CDR3 contains 20 residues. The CDR3 spells CASSMLFSPGRLYSNQPQHF.

V is TRBV5-3 and J is TRBJ1-6; TCRdb proposes TRBD1, but this gene call is untestable without DNA. TRBV5-3 is known as an ORF, though its function is uncertain. This CDR3 region has 16 residues. CDR3 protein: CARSLSATGINSPLHF.

This chain links TRBV6-5 with TRBJ2-1; lacking DNA, the TRBD2 call made by TCRdb goes unchecked. CDR3 length: 16 amino acids. Germline V gene sequence: CDR1 MNHEY, CDR2 SVGAGI. CDR3 sequence: CASSYGPGLAGSEQFF.

The chain employs TRBV5-1 and TRBJ1-1. There are 16 residues in the CDR3. Looked up from germline, CDR1 is SGHRS and CDR2 is YFSETQ. CDR3 residues: CASSQTRRIADTEAFF.

The V gene is TRBV5-1, the J gene TRBJ2-7. The CDR3 runs 13 residues. Per the germline V gene, CDR1 is SGHRS and CDR2 is YFSETQ. CDR3 amino acids: CASSLDRHYEQYF. Full variable domain (outside the CDR3, taken from reference TRBV5-1 and TRBJ2-7): KAGVTQTPRYLIKTRGQQVTLSCSPISGHRSVSWYQQTPGQGLQFLFEYFSETQRNKGNFPGRFSGRQFSNSRSEMNVSTLELGDSALYLCASSLDRHYEQYFGPGTRLTVT.